The 4 T cell receptor beta chains below were found in one sample sequenced in a study of lymphopenia after photon versus proton radiotherapy. Using immunoSEQ multiplex PCR, the repertoire was profiled, and TCRdb retains in-frame clones only, with some absent. This table has approximately 45,000 clones, about 85% appearing once. Sequencing used peripheral blood, obtained from a patient treated with photon-based radiotherapy. Receptor source: a middle-aged man with gastric cancer.

The chain links TRBV7-2 to TRBJ2-3; TRBD2 agrees at 7 bases. The V and J ends lost 2 bases and 2 bases, in that order; junction bases with no gene match: 4. The CDR3 runs to 15 residues. Germline V lookup: CDR1 SGHTA, CDR2 FQGNSA. CDR3 residues: CASSLTAGDTDTQYF. The DNA of the CDR3 is TGTGCCAGCAGCTTAACGGCGGGGGACACAGATACGCAGTATTTT.

The V call is TRBV7-2, the J call TRBJ2-5; D is uncertain. CDR1 and CDR2 from the germline V gene are SGHTA and FQGNSA. The ends were cut back, 4 bases at V and 3 bases at J, with 6 bases in the middle. The CDR3 is 12 amino acids. Written as DNA, the CDR3 is TGTGCCAGCAGCTGGAATAAAGAGACCCAGTACTTC. Its translation is CASSWNKETQYF.

This chain uses TRBV27 with TRBJ1-5, with 7 positions matching TRBD1. J lost 5 bases, V lost 5 bases, and 3 bases had no gene match. This CDR3 contains 13 residues. The germline V gene encodes CDR1 MNHEY and CDR2 SMNVEV (reference sequence). DNA for the CDR3: TGTGCCAGCAGTACAGGGGTTGATCAGCCCCAGCATTTT. Its protein product is CASSTGVDQPQHF.

This chain uses TRBV7-2 with TRBJ2-7; D gene unclear. The germline CDR1 and CDR2 sequences are SGHTA and FQGNSA. The length of the CDR3 is 15 residues. With 1 base removed from V and 2 bases from J, the gap between germline ends came to 12 bases. The CDR3 DNA is TGTGCCAGCAGCTTAGGCAGTTTGGGGACCTACGAGCAGTACTTC. Its protein is CASSLGSLGTYEQYF.